Listed here are 2 T cell receptor beta chains from one sample, sequenced in a study of blood T cells in healthy people across ages (dated by TCRdb to 2015 to 2017). The protocol used for the library was 5' RACE. The instrument was an Illumina HiSeq 2500. A second roughly 6 to 12 cycle PCR used a sample-barcoded 5' primer and a J-beta primer mix. TCRdb applied fastp at Q25 and MiXCR to the public reads, then kept only in-frame beta chains. Each entry is one CDR3 protein sequence, shown with its most common DNA and genes. The sample table shows some 900,000 distinct CDR3 sequences, and around 48% are seen once. The ten largest account for around an eighth of the sample. The sample taken for sequencing was blood. These receptors came from a man younger than 40 in good health.

This clonotype was recorded once. This could be a read error, since a much larger clone is one nucleotide away. The rearrangement uses TRBV5-1 and TRBJ2-1; TRBD1 is a possible D gene (6 bases). Gene TRBJ2-7 matches the end of the DNA better, so the J call may be wrong. Germline V gene sequence: CDR1 SGHRS, CDR2 YFSETQ. This CDR3 is 15 amino acids long. CDR3 residues: CASRTGHSSYNEQYF. CDR3 DNA sequence: TGCGCCAGCAGAACGGGACACAGCTCCTACAATGAGCAGTACTTC.

The chain joins TRBV4-1 to TRBJ2-7, with 10 nucleotides matching TRBD2. J lost 4 bases, V lost 1 base, and 7 bases had no gene match. Germline V lookup: CDR1 MGHRA, CDR2 YSYEKL. The CDR3 is 16 amino acids. The CDR3 DNA reads TGCGCCAGCAGCCAAGTGGGTAGCGGGGGGATTTACGAGCAGTACTTC. It yields the protein CASSQVGSGGIYEQYF.